A selection of T cell receptor beta chains follows, all from one sample in a study of identical twins. One entry per CDR3 protein, called by TCRdb with MiXCR from the 5' RACE reads. The table shows approximately 350,000 distinct CDR3 sequences, with around an eighth occurring only once. These data were also reused for a study on yellow fever vaccine responses in identical twins.

Sequencing input: CD8+ T cells sorted from blood. The receptors stem from a woman aged 18 to 35 in good health. The CDR3 runs from the conserved cysteine through the conserved F or W. The D gene is left open where the match is weak. Rows may omit the clone size; those that give it use once, few, many or a size class.

TRBV3-1	.	TRBJ2-3	12	.	TGTGCCAGCAGCCAAGAGGTAGATACGCAGTATTTT	CASSQEVDTQYF
TRBV6-1	.	TRBJ2-1	16	.	TGTGCCAGCAGATCTACAATCAGGGGTCCTGGGAATGAGCAGTTCTTC	CASRSTIRGPGNEQFF
TRBV5-1	few	TRBJ1-2	13	.	TGCGCCAGCAGCTTGGACGGATCCTATGGCTACACCTTC	CASSLDGSYGYTF
TRBV7-3	few	TRBJ2-1	14	.	TGTGCCAGCAGCTCCTCCCTGGAGCACAATGAGCAGTTCTTC	CASSSSLEHNEQFF
TRBV12-3/TRBV12-4	.	TRBJ2-7	12	.	TGTGCCAGCAGTCCCGCAACGTACGAGCAGTACTTC	CASSPATYEQYF
TRBV2	.	TRBJ2-1	15	TRBD2	TGTGCCCGTTCCACTAGCGGAAGCTCCTACAATGAGCAGTTCTTC	CARSTSGSSYNEQFF
TRBV28	few	TRBJ2-5	16	TRBD2	TGTGCCAGCACCAAAGGACTAGCGGGGGGATCTGAGACCCAGTACTTC	CASTKGLAGGSETQYF
TRBV7-9	many	TRBJ2-2	12	.	TGTGCCAGCAGCTCCCCTACGGGACACCTCCTTTTT	CASSSPTGHLLF
TRBV5-1	.	TRBJ2-3	14	.	TGCGCCAGCAGCTTGGAGACGGGCACAGATACGCAGTATTTT	CASSLETGTDTQYF
TRBV11-1	few	TRBJ1-1	13	TRBD1	TGTGCCAGCAGCGGCCCAGGGGGGACTGAAGCTTTCTTT	CASSGPGGTEAFF
TRBV29-1	few	TRBJ2-1	13	.	TGCAGCGTTGAAGATTTAGGGGACGGAGAGCAGTTCTTC	CSVEDLGDGEQFF
TRBV29-1	.	TRBJ2-3	17	TRBD2	TGCAGCGTTGGCCCCCTGGAACTAGCGGAGAGCACAGATACGCAGTATTTT	CSVGPLELAESTDTQYF
TRBV5-1	.	TRBJ2-1	12	.	TGCGCCAGCAGCTCCACCAGCAATGAGCAGTTCTTC	CASSSTSNEQFF
TRBV7-2	few	TRBJ2-1	16	TRBD2	TGTGCCAGCAGCTTAGGTCCCAGCGGGAGGAGGAATGAGCAGTTCTTC	CASSLGPSGRRNEQFF
TRBV7-9	many	TRBJ2-1	15	TRBD2	TGTGCCAGCAGCCTTAGCGGGACCAATTACAATGAGCAGTTCTTC	CASSLSGTNYNEQFF
TRBV5-1	few	TRBJ2-1	13	.	TGCGCCAGCAGCTCCCATGGGGGCAATGAGCAGTTCTTC	CASSSHGGNEQFF
TRBV4-2	.	TRBJ2-2	18	.	TGTGCCAGCAGCAAGGGGTGGCCCGGCGCCGCGAACACCGGGGAGCTGTTTTTT	CASSKGWPGAANTGELFF
TRBV7-3	.	TRBJ2-1	17	TRBD2	TGTGCCAGCAGCTTAGACGGACTAGCGGGACGGTACAATGAGCAGTTCTTC	CASSLDGLAGRYNEQFF
TRBV6-5	.	TRBJ2-2	13	.	TGTGCCAGCAGTTACAGGTGGTCCGGGGAGCTGTTTTTT	CASSYRWSGELFF
TRBV3-1	.	TRBJ1-4	17	.	TGTGCCAGCAGCCAAGGGTTCTGGGGTGATCCTAATGAAAAACTGTTTTTT	CASSQGFWGDPNEKLFF
TRBV2	.	TRBJ2-5	12	.	TGTGCCAGCATAGGAGGGCGGGAGACCCAGTACTTC	CASIGGRETQYF
TRBV27	many	TRBJ2-3	17	.	TGTGCCAGCAGTTTATGGGCAGTTAGTTCTGTCACAGATACGCAGTATTTT	CASSLWAVSSVTDTQYF
TRBV6-4	.	TRBJ2-1	15	.	TGTGCCAGCAGTGAGGTGGGAGGCCCCTACAATGAGCAGTTCTTC	CASSEVGGPYNEQFF
TRBV6-1	.	TRBJ1-6	15	TRBD1	TGTGCCAGCAGCACCCCCGGGACAGCGGATTCACCCCTCCACTTT	CASSTPGTADSPLHF
TRBV28	.	TRBJ2-7	16	TRBD1	TGTGCCAGCAGTTTAACCCGGGACAGTAGTTCCTACGAGCAGTACTTC	CASSLTRDSSSYEQYF
TRBV27	.	TRBJ1-1	13	.	TGTGCCAGCAGCAAACACTCTAACACTGAAGCTTTCTTT	CASSKHSNTEAFF
TRBV5-1	many	TRBJ2-7	15	.	TGCGCCAGCAGCCAAGAAGGCCCAACCGGCTACGAGCAGTACTTC	CASSQEGPTGYEQYF
TRBV28	.	TRBJ2-1	14	TRBD1	TGTGCCAGCAGCCGGACAGGGACCATCCATGAGCAGTTCTTC	CASSRTGTIHEQFF
TRBV3-1	many	TRBJ2-3	15	TRBD2	TGTGCCAGCAGCGACAGACTAGCGAGAACAGATACGCAGTATTTT	CASSDRLARTDTQYF
TRBV20-1	.	TRBJ2-1	10	TRBD1	TGCAGTGCAGACAGGGTACGGGAGTTCTTC	CSADRVREFF
TRBV4-1	few	TRBJ2-2	18	TRBD2	TGCGCCAGCAGAGGAACTAGCGGGGGCCCAATTAACACCGGGGAGCTGTTTTTT	CASRGTSGGPINTGELFF
TRBV27	.	TRBJ2-1	14	.	TGTGCCAGCAGTTGGAGCGGACTGAATAATGAGCAGTTCTTC	CASSWSGLNNEQFF
TRBV7-8	.	TRBJ1-6	14	.	TGTGCCAGCAGCCTGACAGGTTCTAATTCACCCCTCCACTTT	CASSLTGSNSPLHF
TRBV5-5	many	TRBJ2-7	13	.	TGTGCCAGCAGCTTGCCGGGGACGTACGAGCAGTACTTC	CASSLPGTYEQYF
TRBV12-3/TRBV12-4	many	TRBJ1-2	14	.	TGTGCCAGCAGTTTCTCCGTGGGGGGCGATGGCTACACCTTC	CASSFSVGGDGYTF
TRBV9	few	TRBJ1-2	10	.	TGTGCCAGCAGCGGTCCTGGCTACACCTTC	CASSGPGYTF
TRBV2	few	TRBJ1-5	14	.	TGTGCTCACTCAGCGGAAGATAACAATCAGCCCCAGCATTTT	CAHSAEDNNQPQHF
TRBV3-1	few	TRBJ2-5	16	TRBD2	TGTGCCAGCAGCCAAGGGGCGGGAGGGGTAGGAGAGACCCAGTACTTC	CASSQGAGGVGETQYF
TRBV10-3	.	TRBJ1-1	15	.	TGTGCCATCAGTGCGAAACAGGATCAGCACACTGAAGCTTTCTTT	CAISAKQDQHTEAFF
TRBV24-1	.	TRBJ2-3	13	.	TGTGCCACCGTCGGTTACGGCACAGATACGCAGTATTTT	CATVGYGTDTQYF
TRBV7-8	few	TRBJ2-2	13	.	TGTGCCAGCATGGCCCCGAACACCGGGGAGCTGTTTTTT	CASMAPNTGELFF
TRBV12-3/TRBV12-4	.	TRBJ1-5	13	.	TGTGCCAGCAGTCAGAATAGCAATCAGCCCCAGCATTTT	CASSQNSNQPQHF
TRBV20-1	few	TRBJ2-3	16	TRBD2	TGCAGTGCGGGGAAAAGAGGACTAGCGGGAGAGGATACGCAGTATTTT	CSAGKRGLAGEDTQYF
TRBV29-1	.	TRBJ1-2	11	.	TGCAGCGTTCGGTCAGCTTATGGCTACACCTTC	CSVRSAYGYTF
TRBV7-9	.	TRBJ2-5	14	TRBD1	TGTGCCAGCAGCTTAGCGGGACAGGGAGAGACCCAGTACTTC	CASSLAGQGETQYF